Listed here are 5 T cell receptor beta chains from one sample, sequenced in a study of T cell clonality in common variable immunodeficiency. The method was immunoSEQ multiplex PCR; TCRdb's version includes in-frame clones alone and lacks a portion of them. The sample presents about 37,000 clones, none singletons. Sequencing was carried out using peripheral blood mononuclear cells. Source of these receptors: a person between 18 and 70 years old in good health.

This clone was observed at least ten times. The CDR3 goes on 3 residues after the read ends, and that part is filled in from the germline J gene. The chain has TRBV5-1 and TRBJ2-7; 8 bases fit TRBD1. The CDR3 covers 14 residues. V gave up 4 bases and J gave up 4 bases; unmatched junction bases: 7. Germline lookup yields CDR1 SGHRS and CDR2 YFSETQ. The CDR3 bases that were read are TGCGCCAGCAGCGGCGGGGACAGGAGTTACGAG. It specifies CASSGGDRSYE. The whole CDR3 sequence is CASSGGDRSYEQYF.

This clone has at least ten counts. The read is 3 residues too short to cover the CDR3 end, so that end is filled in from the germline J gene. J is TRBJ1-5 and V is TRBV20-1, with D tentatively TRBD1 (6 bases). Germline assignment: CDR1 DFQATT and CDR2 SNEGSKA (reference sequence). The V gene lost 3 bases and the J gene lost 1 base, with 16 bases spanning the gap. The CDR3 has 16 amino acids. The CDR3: CSARDMGHQSNQPQHF. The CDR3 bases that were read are TGCAGTGCTAGGGATATGGGACACCAGAGCAATCAGCCC.

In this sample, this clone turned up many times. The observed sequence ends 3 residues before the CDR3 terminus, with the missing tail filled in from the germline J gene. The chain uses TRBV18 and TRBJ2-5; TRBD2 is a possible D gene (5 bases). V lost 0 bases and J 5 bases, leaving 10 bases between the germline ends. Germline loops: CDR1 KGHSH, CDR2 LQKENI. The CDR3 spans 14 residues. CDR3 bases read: TGTGCCAGCTCACCACCAGGCGGGCCGGAGACC. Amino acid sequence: CASSPPGGPET. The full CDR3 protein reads CASSPPGGPETQYF.

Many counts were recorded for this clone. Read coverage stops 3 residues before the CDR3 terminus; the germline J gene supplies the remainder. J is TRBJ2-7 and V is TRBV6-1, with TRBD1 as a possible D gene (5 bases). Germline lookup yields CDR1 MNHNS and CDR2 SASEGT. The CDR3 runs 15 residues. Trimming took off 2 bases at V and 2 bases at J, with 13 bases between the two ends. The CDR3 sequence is CASSERWGLTYEQYF. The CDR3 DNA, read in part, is TGTGCCAGCAGTGAACGATGGGGCTTAACCTACGAG.

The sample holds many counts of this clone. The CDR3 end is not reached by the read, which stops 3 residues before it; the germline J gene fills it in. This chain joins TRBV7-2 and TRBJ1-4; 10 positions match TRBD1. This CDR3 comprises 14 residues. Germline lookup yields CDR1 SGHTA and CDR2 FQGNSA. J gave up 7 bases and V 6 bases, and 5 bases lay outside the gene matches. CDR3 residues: CASRPTGGGEKLFF. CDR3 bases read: TGTGCCAGCAGACCGACAGGGGGCGGTGAAAAA. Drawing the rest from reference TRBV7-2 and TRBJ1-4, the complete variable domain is GAGVSQSPSNKVTEKGKDVELRCDPISGHTALYWYRQSLGQGLEFLIYFQGNSAPDKSGLPSDRFSAERTGGSVSTLTIQRTQQEDSAVYLCASRPTGGGEKLFFGSGTQLSVL.